This T cell receptor (beta chain) stems from a study of shared clonotypes between healthy human individuals. Findings and caveats of the study: Generation of non-shared clonotypes was less probable than generation of clonotypes shared by all four donors.

V dropped 6 bases and J dropped 0 bases, with 11 bases sitting between them. CDR1 MNHEY and CDR2 SVGAGI come from the germline V gene. This CDR3 contains 14 residues. This clone was seen once. Antigen specificity is unknown. The authors split each subset's genomic DNA evenly across several immunoSEQ plates. TCRdb keeps only in-frame clones here, not all; method: immunoSEQ multiplex PCR. The sample records around 990,000 clones, 60% to 80% being singletons. The sequence derives from a man aged 18-30 years in good health. Some clones in this sample may be carry-over from other donors' samples. The specimen was memory CD4+ T cells from PBMCs. Noted subset: CD45RA-negative fraction. The V call is TRBV6-5, the J call TRBJ1-1; the D gene is possibly TRBD1 (6 bases). CDR3 loop: CASRNRDLNTEAFF. The CDR3 nucleotides are TGTGCCAGCAGGAACAGGGATTTGAACACTGAAGCTTTCTTT.